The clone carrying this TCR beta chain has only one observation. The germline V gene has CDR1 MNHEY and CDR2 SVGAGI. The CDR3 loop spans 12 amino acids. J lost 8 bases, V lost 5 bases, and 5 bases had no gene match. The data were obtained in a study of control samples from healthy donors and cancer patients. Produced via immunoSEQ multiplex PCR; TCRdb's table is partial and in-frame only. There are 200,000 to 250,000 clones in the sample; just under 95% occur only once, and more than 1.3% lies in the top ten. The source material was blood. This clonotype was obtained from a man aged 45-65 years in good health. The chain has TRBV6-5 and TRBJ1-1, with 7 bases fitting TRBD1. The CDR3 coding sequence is TGTGCCAGCAGTCGAGCGACAGGGGAAGCTTTCTTT. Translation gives CASSRATGEAFF.